This TCR beta chain originates from a study of vaccination and CD4 T cells after COVID-19. With regard to this clonotype: The antigen is not known.

This CDR3 has 16 amino acids. CDR1 MNHEY and CDR2 SVGEGT come from the germline V gene. V was pared by 4 bases and J by 2 bases, with 8 bases of the junction left unmatched. Treatment given: approximately nine-day PBMC culture with coronavirus spike peptide pools or control peptides (ViraFEST assay). With the Oncomine TCR Beta short-read assay, DNA from cultured CD4+ T cells was sequenced. Each CDR3 protein gets one entry after TCRdb re-called the PCR reads with MiXCR. Of around 20,000 distinct CDR3 sequences in the sample, roughly 40% were seen once. V and J are TRBV6-2 or TRBV6-3 and TRBJ1-2, with 9 bases matching TRBD1. The TCR was taken from a human donor who had recovered from COVID-19. The sample in question was CD4+ T cells from blood, cultured in vitro, obtained after SARS-CoV-2 vaccination. CDR3 nucleotides: TGTGCCAGCAGTTCTCTCCCGGGACAGGGCAACTATGGCTACACCTTC. The encoded protein is CASSSLPGQGNYGYTF.